The next 13 T cell receptor beta chains were all read from a single sample in a study of CD8+CD57+ T cells in acquired aplastic anemia. Whoever was chosen for sequencing had shown CD8+CD57+ cell expansion by flow cytometry. TCR beta VDJ and CDR3 profiles were obtained from a genomic DNA template. TCRdb passed the reads through MiXCR, listing each CDR3 protein once. The table lists about 200,000 distinct CDR3 sequences, roughly two thirds of them singletons. Specimen: sorted CD4+, CD8+, or CD8+CD57+ T cells (not recorded which) from PBMCs. Every receptor here comes from a human donor with aplastic anemia.

This chain uses TRBV24-1 with TRBJ1-4; D is perhaps TRBD1 (6 bases). Trimming took off 5 bases at V and 4 bases at J, with 22 bases between the two ends. The CDR3 totals 18 residues. Germline CDR1 and CDR2: KGHDR and SFDVKD. In DNA, the CDR3 is TGTGCCACCAGTGGTTCCCCGGGGGGCGTGGAAGATAATGAAAAACTGTTTTTT. This sequence encodes CATSGSPGGVEDNEKLFF.

The chain uses TRBV9 and TRBJ2-1; TRBD2 aligns across 13 bases. This CDR3 is built from 16 residues. V shed 5 bases and J 9 bases; nucleotides not matched to a gene: 11. Germline V lookup: CDR1 SGDLS, CDR2 YYNGEE. The CDR3 here is CASSAPGTSGIVEQFF. CDR3 bases: TGTGCCAGCAGTGCTCCCGGGACTAGCGGGATCGTTGAGCAGTTCTTC.

The sample holds one count of this clonotype. This CDR3 reads CSVDSSGQETQYF. CDR3 nucleotides: TGCAGCGTGGACTCTAGCGGTCAAGAGACCCAGTACTTC. This chain links TRBV29-1 with TRBJ2-5, with 7 bases fitting TRBD2. The germline V gene has CDR1 SQVTM and CDR2 ANQGSEA. J lost 2 bases, V lost 6 bases, and 6 bases had no gene match. The CDR3 totals 13 residues.

V usage is TRBV20-1 and J usage is TRBJ2-3; D is unclear. Germline CDR1 is DFQATT and CDR2 is SNEGSKA (reference sequence). The CDR3 totals 11 residues. V gave up 6 bases and J gave up 6 bases, with 10 bases separating them. This CDR3 reads CSAVSVDTQYF. CDR3 nucleotide sequence: TGCAGTGCCGTCTCCGTTGATACGCAGTATTTT.

To note about this clonotype: One junction end does not reproduce the germline sequence, and a read error may be involved. The J gene is TRBJ2-1, the V gene TRBV11-3, with a tentative D call TRBD2 (5 bases). In germline, CDR1 is SGHNT, CDR2 YENEEA. The CDR3 covers 11 residues. The CDR3 is CASRWTGELFF. The CDR3 DNA reads TGTGCCAGCAGGTGGACCGGGGAGCTGTTCTTC.

This clonotype was recorded many times. This sequence joins TRBV5-8 and TRBJ2-5; 8 bases line up with TRBD2. This CDR3 contains 15 residues. Per the germline V gene, CDR1 is SGHTS and CDR2 is YDEGEE. The J segment lost 2 bases and the V segment lost 0 bases, leaving 3 bases of the junction unmatched. This CDR3 is CASSLVLAGQETQYF. The CDR3 DNA reads as TGTGCCAGCAGCTTGGTTTTAGCGGGGCAAGAGACCCAGTACTTC.

The chain recombines TRBV20-1 with TRBJ2-7, with D possibly being TRBD1 or TRBD2 (6 bases each). Germline V gives CDR1 DFQATT, CDR2 SNEGSKA (reference sequence). CDR3 size: 13 residues. The CDR3 DNA sequence: TGCAGCTGGGGGCAGCCCGGGACTCTGACGCAGTACTTC. This gives the protein CSWGQPGTLTQYF.

In nucleotides, the CDR3 is TGTGCCAGCAGCGTGGGCACCTATCTTAGCACAGATACGCAGTATTTT. Its translation is CASSVGTYLSTDTQYF. The chain combines TRBV9 with TRBJ2-3, with no clear D. CDR1 is SGDLS and CDR2 is YYNGEE in the germline V gene. This CDR3 has 16 residues. V dropped 2 bases and J dropped 0 bases, with 13 bases sitting between them.

The chain employs TRBV2 and TRBJ2-2; 10 bases line up with TRBD2. Trimming at V came to 1 base and at J to 5 bases, leaving 4 bases not matched to a gene. Germline V CDR1 and CDR2: SNHLY, FYNNEI. CDR3 length: 16 residues. Written as DNA, the CDR3 is TGTGCCAGCAGTGAAGGGGTAGCGGGGGGAACCGGGGAGCTGTTTTTT. Translation: CASSEGVAGGTGELFF.

This clonotype was counted between two and nine times. The chain combines TRBV6-4 with TRBJ1-1; 9 bases match TRBD1. Losses at the gene ends were 5 bases for V and 3 bases for J; bases not matched to a gene: 4. CDR1 is MRHNA and CDR2 is SNTAGT in the germline V gene. The CDR3 is 14 residues long. CDR3 sequence (DNA): TGTGCCAGCAGTTCGGACAGGGGTGACACTGAAGCTTTCTTT. It translates to CASSSDRGDTEAFF.

The chain combines TRBV12-3 or TRBV12-4 with TRBJ1-1, with D unresolved. V was trimmed by 6 bases and J by 0 bases, leaving 8 bases between them. CDR3 size: 13 residues. CDR3: CASSLLVNTEAFF. CDR3 bases: TGTGCCAGCAGCCTACTGGTGAACACTGAAGCTTTCTTT.

This chain links TRBV7-9 with TRBJ2-1, with TRBD2 matching 9 bases. The V segment lost 7 bases and the J segment 4 bases; nucleotides outside the gene matches: 8. Germline CDR1 and CDR2: SEHNR and FQNEAQ (reference sequence). The CDR3 runs 15 residues. The chain's CDR3 is CASTLTSGPYNEQFF. The CDR3 region has the DNA TGTGCCAGCACCCTGACTAGCGGACCTTACAATGAGCAGTTCTTC.

The gene calls are TRBV9 and TRBJ2-1, with D maybe TRBD1 (5 bases). The V gene's germline CDR1 is SGDLS and CDR2 YYNGEE. Trimming cost V 0 bases and J 7 bases, with 11 bases left between them. This CDR3 has 14 residues. This chain's CDR3 is CASSVGRGRNEQFF. The DNA for the CDR3 is TGTGCCAGCAGCGTAGGAAGGGGAAGGAATGAGCAGTTCTTC.